Listed below are T cell receptor beta chains from one sample, sequenced in a study of cytomegalovirus exposure and HLA in healthy donors. Some clones are missing from TCRdb's copy, which holds only in-frame ones; the method was immunoSEQ multiplex PCR. The repertoire holds 200,000 to 300,000 clones, with 84% as singletons. The sequenced sample consisted of PBMCs. The receptors were sampled from a woman aged 40 to 50 in good health and CMV-seropositive. Each CDR3 is given with its conserved first and last residue.

v_call: TRBV27
j_call: TRBJ1-5
cdr3_length: 16
cdr3_aa: CASSPWRDREDQPQHF

v_call: TRBV7-3
j_call: TRBJ2-6
cdr3_length: 18
cdr3_aa: CASSSKGQGISGANVLTF

v_call: TRBV29-1
j_call: TRBJ1-3
cdr3_length: 14
cdr3_aa: CSVEDRGAGNTIYF

v_call: TRBV11-3
j_call: TRBJ2-7
cdr3_length: 14
cdr3_aa: CASSPSGSSYEQYF

v_call: TRBV28
j_call: TRBJ1-4
cdr3_length: 15
cdr3_aa: CASSSSGLANEKLFF

v_call: TRBV11-3
j_call: TRBJ2-7
cdr3_length: 12
cdr3_aa: CASSYRVYEQYF

v_call: TRBV5-1
j_call: TRBJ1-2
cdr3_length: 15
cdr3_aa: CASSLDTLLNYGYTF

v_call: TRBV5-6
j_call: TRBJ2-1
cdr3_length: 15
cdr3_aa: CASSLYGISYNEQFF

v_call: TRBV19
j_call: TRBJ2-2
cdr3_length: 16
cdr3_aa: CASSIGLAPNTGELFF

v_call: TRBV6-5
j_call: TRBJ2-7
cdr3_length: 16
cdr3_aa: CASSSRAAGSAYEQYF

v_call: TRBV2
j_call: TRBJ2-1
cdr3_length: 12
cdr3_aa: CASSEDLYEQFF

v_call: TRBV14
j_call: TRBJ2-7
cdr3_length: 14
cdr3_aa: CASRRTGDSYEQYF

v_call: TRBV10-3
j_call: TRBJ2-1
cdr3_length: 17
cdr3_aa: CAISESGGTSSYNEQFF

v_call: TRBV4-3
j_call: NA
cdr3_length: 15
cdr3_aa: CASSQGLAGDYEQYF

v_call: TRBV7-3
j_call: TRBJ2-1
cdr3_length: 14
cdr3_aa: CASSLDGGGRKQFF

v_call: TRBV19
j_call: TRBJ1-2
cdr3_length: 14
cdr3_aa: CASSIGTDFYGYTF

v_call: TRBV27
j_call: TRBJ2-6
cdr3_length: 16
cdr3_aa: CASSPQGQRWANGLTF

v_call: TRBV10-3
j_call: TRBJ2-1
cdr3_length: 11
cdr3_aa: CAIQSNNEQFF

v_call: TRBV6-1
j_call: TRBJ2-5
cdr3_length: 15
cdr3_aa: CASGRDRTGQETQYF

v_call: TRBV18
j_call: TRBJ2-1
cdr3_length: 14
cdr3_aa: CASSPLVGEHEQFF

v_call: TRBV11-3
j_call: TRBJ1-1
cdr3_length: 16
cdr3_aa: CASSSNRGVRNTEAFF

v_call: TRBV6-1
j_call: TRBJ2-3
cdr3_length: 15
cdr3_aa: CASSKETGGADTQYF

v_call: TRBV6-4
j_call: TRBJ2-7
cdr3_length: 15
cdr3_aa: CASSIEGGPSYEQYF

v_call: TRBV6-5
j_call: TRBJ2-7
cdr3_length: 14
cdr3_aa: CASSYSIAGGEQYF

v_call: TRBV5-6
j_call: TRBJ2-1
cdr3_length: 14
cdr3_aa: CATLAGGGFNEQFF

v_call: TRBV28
j_call: TRBJ2-3
cdr3_length: 16
cdr3_aa: CASRPPTGPLTDTQYF

v_call: TRBV7-2
j_call: TRBJ2-7
cdr3_length: 13
cdr3_aa: CASSLRTRYEQYF

v_call: TRBV11-3
j_call: TRBJ1-1
cdr3_length: 15
cdr3_aa: CASSLAGQGRTEAFF

v_call: TRBV5-5
j_call: TRBJ2-7
cdr3_length: 15
cdr3_aa: CASSIGGTLLYEQYF

v_call: TRBV13
j_call: TRBJ2-7
cdr3_length: 14
cdr3_aa: CASSPDSSRREQYF

v_call: TRBV2
j_call: TRBJ2-1
cdr3_length: 15
cdr3_aa: CASKVQRATYNEQFF

v_call: TRBV5-1
j_call: TRBJ2-7
cdr3_length: 14
cdr3_aa: CASSLGLSTGEQYF

v_call: TRBV4-3
j_call: TRBJ1-3
cdr3_length: 15
cdr3_aa: CASSQDLASGNTIYF

v_call: TRBV11-2
j_call: TRBJ2-1
cdr3_length: 13
cdr3_aa: CASSPGLDNEQFF

v_call: TRBV19
j_call: TRBJ2-4
cdr3_length: 11
cdr3_aa: CASSIGNIQYF

v_call: TRBV30
j_call: TRBJ2-7
cdr3_length: 11
cdr3_aa: CAWSSSQGQYF

v_call: TRBV19
j_call: TRBJ1-5
cdr3_length: 13
cdr3_aa: CASSRDRSQPQHF

v_call: TRBV7-2
j_call: TRBJ2-3
cdr3_length: 18
cdr3_aa: CASSLRAAGGISTDTQYF

v_call: TRBV19
j_call: TRBJ2-7
cdr3_length: 14
cdr3_aa: CASSMRTSGYEQYF

v_call: TRBV19
j_call: TRBJ2-1
cdr3_length: 16
cdr3_aa: CASTKGLAGVGDEQFF

v_call: TRBV9
j_call: TRBJ1-2
cdr3_length: 16
cdr3_aa: CASSVLGDSRYDGYTF

v_call: TRBV6-1
j_call: TRBJ1-1
cdr3_length: 14
cdr3_aa: CASSVDGTRQYAFF

v_call: TRBV7-9
j_call: TRBJ2-3
cdr3_length: 16
cdr3_aa: CASSLVGRGFTDTQYF

v_call: TRBV5-1
j_call: TRBJ2-1
cdr3_length: 13
cdr3_aa: CASSSAGGNEQFF

v_call: TRBV5-1
j_call: TRBJ1-1
cdr3_length: 18
cdr3_aa: CASSEQGARGLVVTEAFF

v_call: TRBV6-5
j_call: TRBJ1-1
cdr3_length: 14
cdr3_aa: CASRRGQGDTEAFF

v_call: TRBV7-2
j_call: TRBJ1-6
cdr3_length: 13
cdr3_aa: CASSATGKSPLHF

v_call: TRBV6-1
j_call: TRBJ1-2
cdr3_length: 14
cdr3_aa: CASRDRLVNYGYTF

v_call: TRBV7-9
j_call: TRBJ1-1
cdr3_length: 14
cdr3_aa: CASSHDRGNTEAFF

v_call: TRBV18
j_call: TRBJ2-7
cdr3_length: 15
cdr3_aa: CASSPLLAGESEQYF

v_call: TRBV6-6
j_call: TRBJ2-2
cdr3_length: 16
cdr3_aa: CASSYSGRANTGELFF

v_call: TRBV11-3
j_call: TRBJ2-7
cdr3_length: 12
cdr3_aa: CASSFSGLEQYF

v_call: TRBV5-4
j_call: TRBJ2-5
cdr3_length: 13
cdr3_aa: CASSSGGRETQYF

v_call: TRBV2
j_call: TRBJ2-2
cdr3_length: 15
cdr3_aa: CASTTSASNTGELFF

v_call: TRBV2
j_call: TRBJ1-2
cdr3_length: 14
cdr3_aa: CASIQGTNGYGYTF

v_call: TRBV10-2
j_call: NA
cdr3_length: 12
cdr3_aa: CASGGSSYEQYF

v_call: TRBV7-9
j_call: TRBJ1-1
cdr3_length: 13
cdr3_aa: CASSPLADTEAFF

v_call: TRBV5-1
j_call: TRBJ1-6
cdr3_length: 14
cdr3_aa: CASSDGQDLSGVHF

v_call: TRBV7-2
j_call: TRBJ2-3
cdr3_length: 16
cdr3_aa: CASSLFLAGGTDTQYF

v_call: TRBV6-1
j_call: TRBJ2-7
cdr3_length: 13
cdr3_aa: CASRTSGAYEQYF